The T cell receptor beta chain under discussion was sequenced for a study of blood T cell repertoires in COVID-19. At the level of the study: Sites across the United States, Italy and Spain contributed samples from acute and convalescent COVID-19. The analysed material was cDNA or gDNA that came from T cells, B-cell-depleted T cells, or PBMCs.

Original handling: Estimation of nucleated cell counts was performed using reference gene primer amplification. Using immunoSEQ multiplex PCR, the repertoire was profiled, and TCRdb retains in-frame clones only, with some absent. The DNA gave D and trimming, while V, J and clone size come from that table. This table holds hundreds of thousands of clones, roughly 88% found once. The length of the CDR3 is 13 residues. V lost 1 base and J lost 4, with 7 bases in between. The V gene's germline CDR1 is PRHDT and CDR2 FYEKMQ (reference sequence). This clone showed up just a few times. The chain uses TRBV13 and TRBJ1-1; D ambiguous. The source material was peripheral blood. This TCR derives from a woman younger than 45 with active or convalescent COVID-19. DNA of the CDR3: TGTGCCAGCAGCTTAGAGGAGGGCACTGAAGCTTTCTTT. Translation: CASSLEEGTEAFF. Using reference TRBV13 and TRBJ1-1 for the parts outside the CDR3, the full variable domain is AAGVIQSPRHLIKEKRETATLKCYPIPRHDTVYWYQQGPGQDPQFLISFYEKMQSDKGSIPDRFSAQQFSDYHSELNMSSLELGDSALYFCASSLEEGTEAFFGQGTRLTVV.